This T cell receptor beta chain originates from a study of blood T cell repertoires in COVID-19. At the level of the study: PBMCs, B-cell-depleted T cells, or T cells provided the cDNA or gDNA that made up the material.

This table comes from immunoSEQ multiplex PCR, and its TCRdb copy is limited to in-frame clones, with some not included. This table holds 99,000 or so clones, 80% to 90% found once. The CDR3 totals 16 residues. The germline V gene has CDR1 SGHAT and CDR2 FQNNGV. J was trimmed by 0 bases and V by 2 bases; bases with no gene match: 2. The specimen was peripheral blood. The TCR sequence derives from a man aged 45 to 65 with COVID-19, enrolled during active disease. The rearrangement joins TRBV11-2 to TRBJ2-2; TRBD2 matches 8 bases. The DNA for the CDR3 is TGTGCCAGCAGCTTACAAGCGGGGGCGAACACCGGGGAGCTGTTTTTT. This sequence encodes CASSLQAGANTGELFF.